This is a list of T cell receptor beta chains from one sample in a study of identical twins. TCRdb fed the 5' RACE reads into MiXCR, producing one record per CDR3 protein. The sample holds approximately 530,000 distinct CDR3 sequences, about a fifth seen once. The data also belong to a second study, concerning yellow fever vaccine responses in identical twins.

Sequences were obtained from CD4+ T cells sorted from blood. The origin of the receptors is a woman aged 18-29 years in good health. Both conserved end residues are part of each CDR3. Fields, in order: D gene, J gene, clone size, V gene, CDR3 protein, CDR3 DNA. The D gene is left open where the match is weak. The size entry is marked missing in some rows and otherwise reads once, few, many or a size class.

D: -; J: TRBJ1-1; size: -; V: TRBV5-6; CDR3: CASSLEKGSNTEAFF; DNA: TGTGCCAGCAGCTTGGAAAAAGGATCGAACACTGAAGCTTTCTTT
D: -; J: TRBJ1-5; size: few; V: TRBV12-3/TRBV12-4; CDR3: CASRPGLEDQPQHF; DNA: TGTGCCAGCAGACCAGGGTTAGAAGACCAGCCCCAGCATTTT
D: -; J: TRBJ2-3; size: -; V: TRBV6-1; CDR3: CASSPPPTNTQYF; DNA: TGTGCCAGCAGCCCGCCCCCCACCAATACGCAGTATTTT
D: TRBD1; J: TRBJ2-1; size: -; V: TRBV27; CDR3: CASSLLVGQGNNEQFF; DNA: TGTGCCAGCAGTTTGCTCGTGGGACAGGGCAACAATGAGCAGTTCTTC
D: TRBD2; J: TRBJ2-2; size: -; V: TRBV20-1; CDR3: CSPRTSGYTGELFF; DNA: TGCAGTCCTCGGACTAGCGGCTACACCGGGGAGCTGTTTTTT
D: TRBD2; J: TRBJ2-1; size: -; V: TRBV24-1; CDR3: CATSDWRATSGGYFSYNEQFF; DNA: TGTGCCACCAGTGATTGGAGGGCGACTAGCGGGGGTTACTTCTCCTACAATGAGCAGTTCTTC
D: -; J: TRBJ2-1; size: few; V: TRBV12-3/TRBV12-4; CDR3: CASSFRAFSSYNEQFF; DNA: TGTGCCAGCAGTTTCCGGGCCTTCAGCTCCTACAATGAGCAGTTCTTC
D: TRBD1; J: TRBJ1-1; size: -; V: TRBV5-1; CDR3: CASSLSGQENTEAFF; DNA: TGCGCCAGCAGCTTGTCGGGACAGGAGAACACTGAAGCTTTCTTT
D: -; J: TRBJ2-1; size: -; V: TRBV4-1; CDR3: CASSPSPAVFFF; DNA: TGCGCCAGCAGCCCCTCCCCTGCAGTGTTCTTCTTC
D: TRBD2; J: TRBJ2-1; size: few; V: TRBV12-3/TRBV12-4; CDR3: CASSSWTSGSIREQFF; DNA: TGTGCCAGCAGTTCCTGGACTAGCGGGAGTATACGTGAGCAGTTCTTC
D: -; J: TRBJ1-1; size: few; V: TRBV5-1; CDR3: CASSLGQLSNTEAFF; DNA: TGCGCCAGCAGCTTGGGACAATTATCGAACACTGAAGCTTTCTTT
D: TRBD2; J: TRBJ2-1; size: -; V: TRBV6-1; CDR3: CASRPAGGPYNEQFF; DNA: TGTGCCAGCAGGCCAGCGGGGGGGCCCTACAATGAGCAGTTCTTC
D: TRBD2; J: TRBJ2-7; size: few; V: TRBV7-2; CDR3: CASSLASSGNSYEQYF; DNA: TGTGCCAGCAGCTTAGCGTCTAGCGGGAATTCCTACGAGCAGTACTTC
D: TRBD1; J: TRBJ1-5; size: -; V: TRBV11-2; CDR3: CASSFRTGADQPQHF; DNA: TGTGCCAGCAGCTTCCGGACAGGGGCCGATCAGCCCCAGCATTTT
D: -; J: TRBJ1-1; size: -; V: TRBV12-3/TRBV12-4; CDR3: CASSALKNTEAFF; DNA: TGTGCCAGCAGTGCCCTCAAGAACACTGAAGCTTTCTTT
D: -; J: TRBJ2-3; size: few; V: TRBV2; CDR3: CASSEYEGWTDTQYF; DNA: TGTGCCAGCAGTGAATATGAGGGGTGGACAGATACGCAGTATTTT
D: TRBD1; J: TRBJ1-6; size: -; V: TRBV12-3/TRBV12-4; CDR3: CASSASGTANSPLHF; DNA: TGTGCCAGCAGTGCCTCCGGGACAGCAAATTCACCCCTCCACTTT
D: TRBD2; J: TRBJ2-7; size: few; V: TRBV10-3; CDR3: CATGRVDEQYF; DNA: TGTGCCACCGGGAGGGTGGACGAGCAGTACTTC
D: -; J: TRBJ2-1; size: few; V: TRBV10-3; CDR3: CAISEGGINEQFF; DNA: TGTGCCATCAGCGAAGGCGGGATCAATGAGCAGTTCTTC
D: -; J: TRBJ2-2; size: few; V: TRBV6-5; CDR3: CASSYWGNTGELFF; DNA: TGTGCCAGCAGTTATTGGGGGAACACCGGGGAGCTGTTTTTT
D: -; J: TRBJ2-2; size: few; V: TRBV15; CDR3: CATSRVRDNTGELFF; DNA: TGTGCCACCAGCAGAGTGCGGGACAACACCGGGGAGCTGTTTTTT
D: -; J: TRBJ2-1; size: few; V: TRBV24-1; CDR3: CATANEPSYNEQFF; DNA: TGTGCCACCGCGAACGAACCTTCCTACAATGAGCAGTTCTTC
D: TRBD2; J: TRBJ2-7; size: few; V: TRBV20-1; CDR3: CSSRVAGVHEQYF; DNA: TGCAGTTCGCGTGTAGCGGGAGTCCACGAGCAGTACTTC
D: TRBD2; J: TRBJ2-5; size: -; V: TRBV7-9; CDR3: CASSPLGLAKKTQYF; DNA: TGTGCCAGCAGCCCCCTGGGACTAGCCAAAAAAACCCAGTACTTC
D: TRBD1; J: TRBJ1-4; size: -; V: TRBV6-5; CDR3: CASSGQGGKLFF; DNA: TGTGCCAGCAGCGGACAGGGGGGAAAACTGTTTTTT
D: -; J: TRBJ2-7; size: -; V: TRBV12-3/TRBV12-4; CDR3: CASSLGSTIPSYEQYF; DNA: TGTGCCAGCAGTTTGGGAAGTACTATTCCCTCCTACGAGCAGTACTTC
D: -; J: TRBJ2-2; size: once; V: TRBV5-1; CDR3: CASSYRGETGELFF; DNA: TGCGCCAGCAGCTATAGGGGGGAAACCGGGGAGCTGTTTTTT
D: -; J: TRBJ2-6; size: -; V: TRBV27; CDR3: CASSSPAAGANVLTF; DNA: TGTGCCAGCAGTTCACCAGCAGCTGGGGCCAACGTCCTGACTTTC
D: -; J: TRBJ2-1; size: few; V: TRBV19; CDR3: CASSYRGNNEQFF; DNA: TGTGCCAGTAGTTATCGGGGCAACAATGAGCAGTTCTTC